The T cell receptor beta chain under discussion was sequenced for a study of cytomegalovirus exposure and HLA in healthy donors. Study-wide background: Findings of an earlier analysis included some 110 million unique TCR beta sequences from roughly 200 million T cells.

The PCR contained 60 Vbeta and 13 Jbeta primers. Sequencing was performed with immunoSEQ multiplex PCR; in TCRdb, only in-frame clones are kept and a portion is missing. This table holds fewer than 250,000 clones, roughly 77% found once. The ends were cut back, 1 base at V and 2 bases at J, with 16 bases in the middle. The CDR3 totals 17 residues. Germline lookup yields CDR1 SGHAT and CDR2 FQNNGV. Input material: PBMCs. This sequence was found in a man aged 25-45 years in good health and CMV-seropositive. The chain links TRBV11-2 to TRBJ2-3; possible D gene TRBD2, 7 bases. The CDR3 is CASSLGRGGGPTDTQYF. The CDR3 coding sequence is TGTGCCAGCAGCTTAGGTCGGGGCGGGGGCCCCACAGATACGCAGTATTTT.